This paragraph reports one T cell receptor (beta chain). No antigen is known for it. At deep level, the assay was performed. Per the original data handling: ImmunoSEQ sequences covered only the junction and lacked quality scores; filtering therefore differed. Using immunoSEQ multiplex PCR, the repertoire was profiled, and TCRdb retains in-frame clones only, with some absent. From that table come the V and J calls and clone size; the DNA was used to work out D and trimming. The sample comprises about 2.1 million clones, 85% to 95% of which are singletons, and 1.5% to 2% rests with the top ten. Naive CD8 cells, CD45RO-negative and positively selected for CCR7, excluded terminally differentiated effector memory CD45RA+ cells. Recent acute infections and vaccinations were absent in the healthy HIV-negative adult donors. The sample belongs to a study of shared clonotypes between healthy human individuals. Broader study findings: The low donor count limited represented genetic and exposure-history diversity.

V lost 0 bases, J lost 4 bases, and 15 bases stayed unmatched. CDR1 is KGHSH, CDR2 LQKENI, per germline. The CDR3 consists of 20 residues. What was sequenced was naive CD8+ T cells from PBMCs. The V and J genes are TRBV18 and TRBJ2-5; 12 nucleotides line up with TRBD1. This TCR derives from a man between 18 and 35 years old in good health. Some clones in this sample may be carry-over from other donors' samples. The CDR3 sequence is CASSPPFGTGGGLLGETQYF. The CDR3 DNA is TGTGCCAGCTCACCACCATTTGGGACAGGGGGCGGCTTGTTGGGAGAGACCCAGTACTTC.